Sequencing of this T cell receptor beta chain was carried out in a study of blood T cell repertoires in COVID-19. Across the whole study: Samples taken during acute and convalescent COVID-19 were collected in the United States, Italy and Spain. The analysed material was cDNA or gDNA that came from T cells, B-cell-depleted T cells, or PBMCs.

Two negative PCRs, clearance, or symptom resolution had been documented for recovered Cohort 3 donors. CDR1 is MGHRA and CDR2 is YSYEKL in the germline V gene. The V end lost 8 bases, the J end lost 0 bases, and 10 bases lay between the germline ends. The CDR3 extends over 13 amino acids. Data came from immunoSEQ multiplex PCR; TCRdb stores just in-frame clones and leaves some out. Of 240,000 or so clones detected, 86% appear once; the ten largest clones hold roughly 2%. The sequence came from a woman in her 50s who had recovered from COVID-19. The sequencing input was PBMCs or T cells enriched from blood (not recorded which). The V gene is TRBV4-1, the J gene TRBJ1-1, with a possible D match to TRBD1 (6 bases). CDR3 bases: TGCGCCAGCGGAGGACAGTTGAACACTGAAGCTTTCTTT. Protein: CASGGQLNTEAFF.